Sequencing of this TCR beta chain was carried out in a study of blood T cells in healthy people across ages. Per germline, CDR1 MNHEY and CDR2 SMNVEV (reference sequence). V lost 4 bases to trimming and J lost 5 bases, with 11 bases between them. This CDR3 contains 13 residues. The donors, all healthy, were Caucasians living in Russia, aged roughly 6 to 100. This clonotype has only a few counts. Combining a sample-barcoded 5' primer with a J-beta primer mix, a second PCR ran for roughly 7 to 12 cycles. Per-sample output comprised a minimum of 2.5 million paired-end reads containing CDR3. Each CDR3 protein gets one entry after TCRdb re-called the 5' RACE reads with MiXCR. Among about 1.1 million distinct CDR3 sequences listed, less than 45% were seen once.

The source is a man between 18 and 35 years old in good health. This chain joins TRBV27 and TRBJ1-1, with a possible D match to TRBD1 (5 bases). The sample consisted of blood. The CDR3 DNA follows: TGTGCCAGCAGTTCAGGGATCTGGACTGAAGCTTTCTTT. Its translation: CASSSGIWTEAFF.